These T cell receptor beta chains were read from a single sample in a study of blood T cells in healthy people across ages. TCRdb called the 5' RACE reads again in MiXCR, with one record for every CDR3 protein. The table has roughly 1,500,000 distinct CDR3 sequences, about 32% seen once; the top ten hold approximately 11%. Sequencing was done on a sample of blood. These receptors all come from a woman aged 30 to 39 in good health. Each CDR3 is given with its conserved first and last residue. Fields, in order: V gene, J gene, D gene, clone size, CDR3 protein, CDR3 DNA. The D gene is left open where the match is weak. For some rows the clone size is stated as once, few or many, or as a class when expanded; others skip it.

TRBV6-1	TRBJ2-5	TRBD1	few	CASSRRTGGGETQYF	TGTGCCAGCAGTAGGCGGACAGGAGGCGGAGAGACCCAGTACTTC
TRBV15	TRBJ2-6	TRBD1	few	CATSRGSGQGHNVLTF	TGTGCCACCAGCAGAGGCTCGGGACAGGGGCACAACGTCCTGACTTTC
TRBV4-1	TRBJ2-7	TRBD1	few	CASSQVGQTKYEQYF	TGCGCCAGCAGCCAAGTGGGACAGACGAAGTACGAGCAGTACTTC
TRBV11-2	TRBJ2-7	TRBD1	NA	CASSLGQGKYDEQYF	TGTGCCAGCAGCCTTGGACAGGGGAAATACGACGAGCAGTACTTC
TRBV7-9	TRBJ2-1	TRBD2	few	CASSLGGGLASSYNEQFF	TGTGCCAGCAGCTTAGGAGGGGGACTAGCCAGCTCCTACAATGAGCAGTTCTTC
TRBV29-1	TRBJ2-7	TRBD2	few	CSVVVWAGVGDEQYF	TGCAGCGTTGTGGTTTGGGCGGGAGTAGGCGACGAGCAGTACTTC
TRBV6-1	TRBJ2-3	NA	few	CASLWTASTDTQYF	TGTGCCAGCCTTTGGACAGCTAGCACAGATACGCAGTATTTT
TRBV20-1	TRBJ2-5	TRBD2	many	CSAKAGDGTQYF	TGCAGTGCTAAAGCGGGGGACGGGACCCAGTACTTC
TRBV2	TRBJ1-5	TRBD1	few	CASKGTGTSNQPQHF	TGTGCCAGCAAAGGGACAGGGACTAGCAATCAGCCCCAGCATTTT
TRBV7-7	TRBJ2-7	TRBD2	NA	CASSPPRGGGRSYEQYF	TGTGCCAGCAGCCCTCCTAGAGGCGGGGGGCGATCCTACGAGCAGTACTTC
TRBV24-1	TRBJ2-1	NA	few	CATSEGTPRGQFF	TGTGCCACCAGTGAGGGGACTCCGCGCGGGCAGTTCTTC
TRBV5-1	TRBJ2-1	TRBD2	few	CASSFPRGGRVFFYNEQFF	TGCGCCAGCAGCTTTCCGCGGGGGGGACGAGTTTTTTTCTACAATGAGCAGTTCTTC
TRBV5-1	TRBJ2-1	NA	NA	CASSLAIPDTANEQFF	TGCGCCAGCAGCTTGGCCATCCCGGACACAGCAAATGAGCAGTTCTTC
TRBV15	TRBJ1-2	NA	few	CATSRDLIGVGYTF	TGTGCCACCAGCAGAGATCTTATAGGTGTTGGCTACACCTTC
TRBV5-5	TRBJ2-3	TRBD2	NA	CASSLVSASGAQDTQYF	TGTGCCAGCAGCTTGGTGTCCGCTAGCGGGGCACAAGATACGCAGTATTTT
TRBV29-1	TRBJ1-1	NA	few	CSVWMGGGAEAFF	TGCAGCGTGTGGATGGGGGGCGGCGCTGAAGCTTTCTTT
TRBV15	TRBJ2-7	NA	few	CATSRAQDEQYF	TGTGCCACCAGCAGAGCTCAGGACGAGCAGTACTTC
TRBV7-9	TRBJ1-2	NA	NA	CASSLRGQGYGYTF	TGTGCCAGCAGCTTGCGGGGCCAGGGGTATGGCTACACCTTC
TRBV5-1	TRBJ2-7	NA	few	CASEAGGGYEQYF	TGCGCCAGCGAGGCAGGAGGCGGCTACGAGCAGTACTTC
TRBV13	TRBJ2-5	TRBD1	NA	CASSLANRGETQYF	TGTGCCAGCAGCTTAGCTAACAGGGGGGAGACCCAGTACTTC
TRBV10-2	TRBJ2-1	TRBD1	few	CASSESRGGSVARNEQFF	TGCGCCAGCAGTGAGTCGAGAGGGGGCTCTGTGGCTCGCAATGAGCAGTTCTTC
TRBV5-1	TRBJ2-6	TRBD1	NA	CASSVGTGAGANVLTF	TGCGCCAGCAGCGTAGGGACAGGGGCTGGGGCCAACGTCCTGACTTTC
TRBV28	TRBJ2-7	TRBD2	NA	CASSPSWTSGRHEQYF	TGTGCCAGCAGTCCATCCTGGACTAGCGGGAGGCACGAGCAGTACTTC
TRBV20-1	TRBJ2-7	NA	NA	CSAHWDSSTYEQYF	TGCAGTGCTCATTGGGACTCGTCCACCTACGAGCAGTACTTC
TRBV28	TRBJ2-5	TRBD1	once	CASSSRTGNAGTQYF	TGTGCCAGCAGTTCTCGGACAGGCAACGCGGGGACCCAGTACTTC
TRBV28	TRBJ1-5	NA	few	CASSLRRGGTGNQPQHF	TGTGCCAGCAGTTTAAGGCGTGGGGGGACGGGCAATCAGCCCCAGCATTTT
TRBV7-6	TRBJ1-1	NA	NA	CASSPTFTSAQAFF	TGTGCCAGCAGCCCAACTTTCACTTCGGCCCAAGCTTTCTTT
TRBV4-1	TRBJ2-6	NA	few	CASSQVYSGANVLTF	TGCGCCAGCAGCCAAGTTTACTCTGGGGCCAACGTCCTGACTTTC
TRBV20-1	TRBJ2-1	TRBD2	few	CSATSGTSGFSSYNEQFF	TGCAGTGCTACCTCCGGGACTAGCGGGTTTAGCTCCTACAATGAGCAGTTCTTC
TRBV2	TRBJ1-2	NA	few	CASSEAKAYGGYTF	TGTGCCAGCAGTGAAGCGAAGGCGTATGGTGGCTACACCTTC
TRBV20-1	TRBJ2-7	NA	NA	CSARDGGRNYEQYF	TGCAGTGCTAGAGACGGTGGGAGAAATTACGAGCAGTACTTC
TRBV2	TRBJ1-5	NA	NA	CASSAGPGDQPQHF	TGTGCCAGCAGTGCCGGGCCGGGTGATCAGCCCCAGCATTTT
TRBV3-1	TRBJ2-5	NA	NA	CASSQGAGILETQYF	TGTGCCAGCAGCCAAGGGGCCGGCATCCTGGAGACCCAGTACTTC
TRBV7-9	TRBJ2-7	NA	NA	CASSPAKPYEQYF	TGTGCCAGCAGCCCAGCGAAGCCCTACGAGCAGTACTTC
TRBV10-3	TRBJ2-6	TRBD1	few	CAIQGDPSGANVLTF	TGTGCCATCCAGGGGGATCCTTCTGGGGCCAACGTCCTGACTTTC
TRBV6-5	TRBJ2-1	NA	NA	CASRGAGVGYNEQFF	TGTGCCAGCAGAGGAGCCGGGGTTGGCTACAATGAGCAGTTCTTC
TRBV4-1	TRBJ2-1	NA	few	CASRKEGGISHNEQFF	TGCGCCAGTCGTAAAGAGGGGGGTATCTCTCACAATGAGCAGTTCTTC
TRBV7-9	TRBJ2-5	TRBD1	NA	CASSLDSGGKETQYF	TGTGCCAGCAGCTTAGATTCAGGGGGCAAAGAGACCCAGTACTTC
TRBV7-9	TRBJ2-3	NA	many	CASSAVDTQYF	TGTGCCAGCAGCGCGGTGGATACGCAGTATTTT
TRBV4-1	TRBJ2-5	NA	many	CASSQAAGLKETQYF	TGCGCCAGCAGCCAGGCCGCGGGCCTCAAAGAGACCCAGTACTTC
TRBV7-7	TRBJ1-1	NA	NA	CASSLDPDTEAFF	TGTGCCAGCAGCTTGGACCCCGACACTGAAGCTTTCTTT